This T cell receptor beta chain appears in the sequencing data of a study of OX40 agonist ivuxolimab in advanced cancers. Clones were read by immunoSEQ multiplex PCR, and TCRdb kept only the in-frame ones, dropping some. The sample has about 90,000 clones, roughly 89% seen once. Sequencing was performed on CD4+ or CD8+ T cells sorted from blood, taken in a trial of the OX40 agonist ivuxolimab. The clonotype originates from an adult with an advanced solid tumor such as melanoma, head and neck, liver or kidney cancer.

CDR3 region: CAWSVGSQGRGNTIYF. CDR3 DNA: TGTGCCTGGAGTGTCGGTAGCCAGGGGAGGGGAAACACCATATATTTT. This chain uses TRBV30 with TRBJ1-3; the D gene is possibly TRBD1 (6 bases). V was shortened by 0 bases and J by 4 bases, with 16 bases between the two germline ends. The CDR3 has 16 residues. Germline-derived CDR1 and CDR2 are GTSNPN and SVGIG (reference sequence).